This paragraph covers one T cell receptor (beta chain) sequence. Clones were read by immunoSEQ multiplex PCR, and TCRdb kept only the in-frame ones, dropping some. Seen here are approximately 250,000 clones, about 93% observed once, and the top ten hold roughly 0.79%. A Seattle source enrolled patients during active infection and followed them longitudinally. The data were taken from a study of blood T cell repertoires in COVID-19. Study at large: Samples came from the United States, Italy and Spain, spanning acute and convalescent COVID-19.

Germline loops: CDR1 SGHNT, CDR2 YYREEE (reference sequence). The V segment lost 3 bases and the J segment 1 base; nucleotides outside the gene matches: 6. The CDR3 totals 15 residues. This sequence joins TRBV5-4 and TRBJ1-1; 7 nucleotides align to TRBD1. This clonotype originated in a man aged 25 to 40 with COVID-19, enrolled during active disease. Sequenced material: peripheral blood. CDR3 protein: CASSYAGTANTEAFF. The CDR3 DNA sequence: TGTGCCAGCAGCTATGCCGGGACAGCGAACACTGAAGCTTTCTTT.